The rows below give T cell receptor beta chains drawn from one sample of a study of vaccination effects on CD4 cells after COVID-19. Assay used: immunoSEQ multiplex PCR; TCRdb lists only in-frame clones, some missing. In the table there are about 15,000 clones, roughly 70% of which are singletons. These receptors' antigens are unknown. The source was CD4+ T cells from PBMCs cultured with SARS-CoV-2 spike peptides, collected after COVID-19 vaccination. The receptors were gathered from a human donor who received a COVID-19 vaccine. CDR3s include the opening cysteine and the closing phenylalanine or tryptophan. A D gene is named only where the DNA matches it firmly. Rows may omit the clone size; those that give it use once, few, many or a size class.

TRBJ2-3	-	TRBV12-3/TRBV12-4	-	TGTGCCAGCAGCCCTAACACAGATACGCAGTATTTT	CASSPNTDTQYF
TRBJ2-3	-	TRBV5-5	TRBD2	TGTGCCAGCAGCCCCACGGCTAGCGGGGGGGCCAATACGCAGTATTTT	CASSPTASGGANTQYF
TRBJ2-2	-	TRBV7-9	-	TGTGCCAGCAGCTTAAAGGGGGAGGCCGGGGAGCTGTTTTTT	CASSLKGEAGELFF
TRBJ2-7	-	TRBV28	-	TGTGCCAGCAGTTTATGGGGGATCATGTCTCTGGGCTTCTACGAGCAGTACTTC	CASSLWGIMSLGFYEQYF
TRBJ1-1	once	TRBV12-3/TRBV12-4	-	TGTGCCAGCAGTTTAGGGGGGGTGACTGAAGCTTTCTTT	CASSLGGVTEAFF
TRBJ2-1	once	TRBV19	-	TGTGCCAGTAGTCCCAACGGATACAATGAGCAGTTCTTC	CASSPNGYNEQFF
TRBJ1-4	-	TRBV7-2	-	TGTGCCAGCAGCCGGAGTAATGAAAAACTGTTTTTT	CASSRSNEKLFF
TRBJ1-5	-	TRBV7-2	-	TGTGCCAGCAGCTCCAATCTCGGCAATCAGCCCCAGCATTTT	CASSSNLGNQPQHF
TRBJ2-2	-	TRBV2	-	TGTGCCAGCAAACTAGCGAACACCGGGGAGCTGTTTTTT	CASKLANTGELFF
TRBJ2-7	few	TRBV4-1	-	TGCGCCAGCAGCCAAGGCGCAGGGGCCCACGAGCAGTACTTC	CASSQGAGAHEQYF
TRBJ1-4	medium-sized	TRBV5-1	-	TGCGCCAGCAGCTTGGTAGGGGAGGAGGAAAAACTGTTTTTT	CASSLVGEEEKLFF
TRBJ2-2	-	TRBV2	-	TGTGCCAGCACCAAGGGGTCAGCGAACACCGGGGAGCTGTTTTTT	CASTKGSANTGELFF
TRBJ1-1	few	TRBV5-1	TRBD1	TGCGCCAGCAGTCCCGGGACAGGGGGCACTGAAGCTTTCTTT	CASSPGTGGTEAFF
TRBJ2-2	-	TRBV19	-	TGTGCCACCTCCTCCGGGACCCTCAACACCGGGGAGCTGTTTTTT	CATSSGTLNTGELFF
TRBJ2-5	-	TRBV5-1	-	TGCGCCAGCAGCCCGGATGGGTACCAAGAGACCCAGTACTTC	CASSPDGYQETQYF
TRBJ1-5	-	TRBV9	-	TGTGCCAGCAGCGTAGGGACGATAGGCAATCAGCCCCAGCATTTT	CASSVGTIGNQPQHF
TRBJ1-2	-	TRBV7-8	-	TGTGCCAGCAGCTATACCCCAGCAGGGTTTTATGGCTACACCTTC	CASSYTPAGFYGYTF
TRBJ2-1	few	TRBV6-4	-	TGTGCCAGCAGTGACTCTCTAGCGAGCTACAATGAGCAGTTCTTC	CASSDSLASYNEQFF
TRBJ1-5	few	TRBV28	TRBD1	TGTGCCAGCAGTTCCGGGACAGGGTTAAATCAGCCCCAGCATTTT	CASSSGTGLNQPQHF
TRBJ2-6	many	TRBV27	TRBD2	TGTGCCAGCAGACCCGGCACCGGGACTAGCGGGAAGTGGTCTGGGGCCAACGTCCTGACTTTC	CASRPGTGTSGKWSGANVLTF
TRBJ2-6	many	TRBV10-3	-	TGTGCCATCTCACAGGGACTAAACTCTGGGGCCAACGTCCTGACTTTC	CAISQGLNSGANVLTF
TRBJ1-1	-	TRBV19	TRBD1	TGTGCCAGTAGTACACAGGGGTCCACTGAAGCTTTCTTT	CASSTQGSTEAFF
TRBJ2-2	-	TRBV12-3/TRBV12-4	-	TGTGCCAGCAGCAGCGTTACCGGGGAGCTGTTTTTT	CASSSVTGELFF
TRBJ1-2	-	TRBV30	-	TGTGCCTGGACGTCCCGGTTCTCAAGCGGCTACACCTTC	CAWTSRFSSGYTF
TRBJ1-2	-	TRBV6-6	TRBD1	TGTGCCAGCAATGACCGGGACAGGAGACCGTGGTTTGGCTACACCTTC	CASNDRDRRPWFGYTF